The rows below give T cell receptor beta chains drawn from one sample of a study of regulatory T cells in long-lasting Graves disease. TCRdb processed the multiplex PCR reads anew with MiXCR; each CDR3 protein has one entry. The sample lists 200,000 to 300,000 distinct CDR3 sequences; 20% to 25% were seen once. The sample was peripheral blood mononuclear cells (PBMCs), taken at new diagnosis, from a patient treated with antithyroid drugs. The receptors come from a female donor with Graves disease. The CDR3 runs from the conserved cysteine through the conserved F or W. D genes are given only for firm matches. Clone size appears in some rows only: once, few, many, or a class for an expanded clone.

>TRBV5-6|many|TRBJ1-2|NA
CASSLLLNGYTF
TGTGCCAGCAGCCTGCTTTTGAATGGCTACACCTTC
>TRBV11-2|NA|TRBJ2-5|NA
CASSVGFAQETQYF
TGTGCCAGCAGCGTAGGATTCGCCCAAGAGACCCAGTACTTC
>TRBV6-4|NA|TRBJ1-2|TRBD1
CASSAGTGFSGYTF
TGTGCCAGCAGTGCCGGGACAGGGTTTAGTGGCTACACCTTC
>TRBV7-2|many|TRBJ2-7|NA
CASSLAMGTSYEQYF
TGTGCCAGCAGCTTAGCCATGGGGACCTCCTACGAGCAGTACTTC
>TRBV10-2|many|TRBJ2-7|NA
CASNPSGQDEQYF
TGCGCCAGCAACCCCTCAGGGCAGGACGAGCAGTACTTC
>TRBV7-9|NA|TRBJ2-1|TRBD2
CASSSEWDGLERDEQFF
TGTGCCAGCAGCTCAGAGTGGGACGGACTAGAACGGGACGAGCAGTTCTTC
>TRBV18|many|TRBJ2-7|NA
CASSTALYEQYF
TGTGCCAGCTCAACAGCACTCTACGAGCAGTACTTC
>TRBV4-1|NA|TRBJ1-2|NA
CASSQNYGYTF
TGCGCCAGCAGCCAAAACTATGGCTACACCTTC
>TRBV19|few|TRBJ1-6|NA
CASSIRSAATPSPLHF
TGTGCCAGTAGTATACGGTCCGCAGCGACCCCTTCACCCCTCCACTTT
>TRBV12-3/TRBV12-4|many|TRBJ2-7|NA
CASSELAAYAYEQYF
TGTGCCAGCAGCGAATTAGCGGCCTACGCCTACGAGCAGTACTTC
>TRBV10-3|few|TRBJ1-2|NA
CAISGALSGYGYTF
TGTGCCATCAGTGGAGCACTGTCGGGTTATGGCTACACCTTC
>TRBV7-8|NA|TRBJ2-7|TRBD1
CASRPGTDLYEQYF
TGTGCCAGTAGACCCGGGACAGACCTCTACGAGCAGTACTTC
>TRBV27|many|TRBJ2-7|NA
CASWDLGQPSYEQYF
TGTGCCAGCTGGGACTTGGGACAGCCTTCCTACGAGCAGTACTTC
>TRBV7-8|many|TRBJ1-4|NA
CASSLGLPQANEKLFF
TGTGCCAGCAGCTTAGGACTGCCCCAGGCTAATGAAAAACTGTTTTTT
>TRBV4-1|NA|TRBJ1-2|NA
CASSQEGRSLNYGYTF
TGCGCCAGCAGCCAAGAGGGCCGGTCCCTAAACTATGGCTACACCTTC
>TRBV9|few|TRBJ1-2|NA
CASSVVGNYGYTF
TGTGCCAGCAGCGTAGTGGGGAACTATGGCTACACCTTC